This T cell receptor beta chain originates from a study of blood T cells in healthy people across ages. The study's findings and limits: Total diversity from one million sequenced T cells was likely underestimated.

This clonotype occurred a few times. Its antigen is as yet unknown. With a J-beta primer mix and a sample-barcoded 5' primer, a second PCR ran about 6 to 11 cycles. TCRdb redid the calling of the 5' RACE reads with MiXCR, one entry per CDR3 protein. Of about 1.8 million distinct CDR3 sequences in the sample, 40% to 55% were seen once. The receptor comes from a woman between 35 and 50 years old in good health. The sequenced sample consisted of blood.

This CDR3 is CSARTTGYNSPLHF. CDR3 sequence (DNA): TGCAGTGCGCGTACGACGGGGTATAATTCACCCCTCCACTTT. The gene calls are TRBV20-1 and TRBJ1-6; D gene unclear. The CDR3 is 14 amino acids. The germline V and J ends were trimmed by 6 bases and 4 bases, with 13 bases remaining between them. Germline V gives CDR1 DFQATT, CDR2 SNEGSKA (reference sequence).